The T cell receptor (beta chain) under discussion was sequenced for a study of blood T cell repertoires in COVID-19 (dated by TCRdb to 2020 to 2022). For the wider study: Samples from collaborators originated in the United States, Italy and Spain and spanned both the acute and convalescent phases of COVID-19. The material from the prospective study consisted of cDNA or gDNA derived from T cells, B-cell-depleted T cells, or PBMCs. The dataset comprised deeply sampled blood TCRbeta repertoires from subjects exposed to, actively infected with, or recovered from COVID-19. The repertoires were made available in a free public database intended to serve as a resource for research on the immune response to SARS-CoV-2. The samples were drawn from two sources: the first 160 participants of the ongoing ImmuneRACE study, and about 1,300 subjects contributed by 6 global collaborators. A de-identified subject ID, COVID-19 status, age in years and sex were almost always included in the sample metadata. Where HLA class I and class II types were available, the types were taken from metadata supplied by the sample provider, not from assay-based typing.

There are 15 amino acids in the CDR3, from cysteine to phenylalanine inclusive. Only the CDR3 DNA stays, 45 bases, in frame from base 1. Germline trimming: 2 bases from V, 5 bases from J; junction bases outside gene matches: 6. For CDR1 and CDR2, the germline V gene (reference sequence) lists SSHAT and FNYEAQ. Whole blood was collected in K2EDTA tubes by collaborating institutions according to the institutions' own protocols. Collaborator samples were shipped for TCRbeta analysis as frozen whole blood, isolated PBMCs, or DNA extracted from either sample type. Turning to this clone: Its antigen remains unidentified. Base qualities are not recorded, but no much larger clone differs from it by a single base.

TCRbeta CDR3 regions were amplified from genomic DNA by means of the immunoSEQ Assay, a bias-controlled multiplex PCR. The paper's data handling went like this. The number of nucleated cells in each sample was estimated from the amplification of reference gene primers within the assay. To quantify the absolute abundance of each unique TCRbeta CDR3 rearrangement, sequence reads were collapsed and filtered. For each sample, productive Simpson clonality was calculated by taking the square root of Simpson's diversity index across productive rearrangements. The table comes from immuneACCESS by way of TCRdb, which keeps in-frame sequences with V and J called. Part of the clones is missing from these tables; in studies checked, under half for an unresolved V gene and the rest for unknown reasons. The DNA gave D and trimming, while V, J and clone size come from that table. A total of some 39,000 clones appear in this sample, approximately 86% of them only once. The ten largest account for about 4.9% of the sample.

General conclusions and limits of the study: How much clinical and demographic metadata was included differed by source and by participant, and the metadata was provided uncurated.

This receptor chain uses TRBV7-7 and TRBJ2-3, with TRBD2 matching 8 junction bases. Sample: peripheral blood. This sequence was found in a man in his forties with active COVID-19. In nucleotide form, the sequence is TGTGCCAGCAGCTTAACGATCCTAGCGGGAGATACGCAGTATTTT. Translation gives CASSLTILAGDTQYF.